The subject of this entry is one T cell receptor (beta chain). Its antigen is as yet unknown. These data belong to a study of blood T cells in healthy people across ages. Study observations and caveats: Among T cells, TCR beta diversity per million cells dropped roughly linearly as age rose.

The amount of total RNA extracted per sample was at least 5.5 micrograms. The CDR3 spans 13 residues. Germline CDR1 reads MNHNS; CDR2 reads SASEGT. Trimming removed 4 bases from V and 10 bases from J, with 16 bases in between. Primed by a sample-barcoded 5' primer and a J-beta primer mix, a second PCR proceeded for 7 to 11 cycles. Tags on each cDNA molecule came from a template-switch adaptor with 12 random nucleotides. Any given sample supplied a minimum of 2.5 million CDR3-containing paired-end reads. One entry per CDR3 protein, called by TCRdb with MiXCR from the 5' RACE reads. The data contain over a million distinct CDR3 sequences, around 59% of them singletons.

The sequence derives from a man between 18 and 35 years old in good health. The material sequenced was blood. The chain has TRBV6-1 and TRBJ1-2, with a tentative D call TRBD1 (5 bases). CDR3 nucleotide sequence: TGTGCCAGCAGTGTCCGGGGACCCGGGGCCTACACCTTC. The encoded protein is CASSVRGPGAYTF.